This TCR beta chain is from a study of shared clonotypes between healthy human individuals. The CDR3 runs 14 residues. Germline V CDR1 and CDR2: ENHRY, SYGVKD. The ends lost 4 bases at V and 1 base at J; junction bases unmatched: 3. Study donors comprised healthy, HIV-negative adults devoid of recent acute infection or vaccination. The study separated CD4+ cells into CD45RA+ naive and CD45RA-negative memory subsets. The authors ran the assay at deep level. Once extracted for a subset, genomic DNA was divided evenly among several immunoSEQ plates. Measured with immunoSEQ multiplex PCR; TCRdb has only the in-frame clones, and not every one. Of 2 million or so clones listed, over 85% are singletons.

The chain employs TRBV10-3 and TRBJ1-2, with 7 bases lining up with TRBD1. The sequenced sample was naive CD4+ T cells sorted from blood. As to subset: CD45RA+ positively selected. This receptor was obtained from a man aged 18 to 30 in good health. CDR3 nucleotides: TGTGCCATCAGTGCGGGACAGAGTAACTATGGCTACACCTTC. Its translation is CAISAGQSNYGYTF.